This T cell receptor beta chain was captured by sequencing in a study of cytomegalovirus exposure and HLA in healthy donors. Whole-study findings and limits: Despite most TCR sequences being rare, some public TCRs occurred in many donors.

Libraries were prepared by immunoSEQ multiplex PCR; TCRdb keeps only in-frame clonotypes and omits some of them. This table has about 88,000 clones, about four fifths appearing once. CDR3 length: 14 residues. The germline V and J ends were trimmed by 4 bases and 6 bases, with 14 bases remaining between them. Germline CDR1 is SGHDT and CDR2 is YYEEEE. A word on this clone: Its target is not known.

This clonotype originated in a woman aged 18-29 years in good health and CMV-seropositive. This chain connects TRBV5-6 to TRBJ2-1; TRBD2 might be the D (6 bases). Sequencing was done on a sample of PBMCs. Here the CDR3 reads CASSRRGVGNEQFF. CDR3 bases: TGTGCCAGCAGCCGGAGGGGTGTAGGCAATGAGCAGTTCTTC.